These 17 T cell receptor beta chains share one sample of origin, sequenced in a study of control samples from healthy donors and cancer patients. TCRdb's table, derived via immunoSEQ multiplex PCR, lists solely in-frame clones and lacks some. The sample consists of about 220,000 clones, about 94% of them appearing once. Sequencing input: blood. These receptors were collected from a man aged 45-65 years in good health.

This clone was detected a few times. The chain has TRBV20-1 and TRBJ1-1, with D possibly being TRBD1 (5 bases). Germline loops: CDR1 DFQATT, CDR2 SNEGSKA (reference sequence). The CDR3 is made up of 12 amino acids. Between the trimmed V and J ends, which lost 3 bases and 3 bases, there was a span of 8 bases. CDR3 in DNA: TGCAGTGCTAGTGAAGGGGACACTGAAGCTTTCTTT. Translated, it gives CSASEGDTEAFF.

This clone was seen just once. The chain has TRBV28 and TRBJ1-2, with 7 bases that match TRBD1. This CDR3 spans 15 amino acids. V shed 5 bases, J shed 7 bases, and the junction held 13 bases outside the gene matches. Germline CDR1 and CDR2: MDHEN and SYDVKM. The CDR3 DNA is TGTGCCAGCAGTAATGCCCAGGGGGGATGGGCTGGCTACACCTTC. Its protein is CASSNAQGGWAGYTF.

The chain joins TRBV28 to TRBJ1-2; no reliable D call. The germline V and J ends were trimmed by 5 bases and 0 bases, with 10 bases remaining between them. Germline CDR1 reads MDHEN; CDR2 reads SYDVKM. This CDR3 is built from 14 residues. CDR3 in amino acids: CASSQIGPNYGYTF. CDR3 nucleotide sequence: TGTGCCAGCAGTCAAATCGGGCCTAACTATGGCTACACCTTC.

CDR3 DNA: TGTGCCAGCAGGCCCACCCGAGGGAGAAACTATGGCTACACCTTC. This translates into CASRPTRGRNYGYTF. The chain links TRBV28 to TRBJ1-2; no reliable D call. The V and J ends lost 6 bases and 2 bases respectively, with 16 bases between them. The CDR3 runs 15 residues. Per germline, CDR1 MDHEN and CDR2 SYDVKM.

The V call is TRBV6-2 or TRBV6-3, the J call TRBJ1-1; D remains ambiguous. CDR3 size: 15 residues. Germline V gene sequence: CDR1 MNHEY, CDR2 SVGEGT. Trimming left V 5 bases short and J 1 base short, with 14 bases between. As DNA, the CDR3 is TGTGCCAGCAGTAGACCACCGGGAGCGAACACTGAAGCTTTCTTT. Encoded protein: CASSRPPGANTEAFF.

CDR3 protein: CASSSTITGELFF. CDR3 sequence (DNA): TGCGCCAGCAGCTCAACCATCACCGGGGAGCTGTTTTTT. This chain connects TRBV5-1 to TRBJ2-2; D is unclear. CDR1 and CDR2 from the germline V gene are SGHRS and YFSETQ. The CDR3 is 13 amino acids. V lost 3 bases and J 4 bases, leaving 7 bases between the germline ends.

The gene calls are TRBV10-3 and TRBJ2-3; unclear D gene. The CDR3 loop spans 16 amino acids. Germline V CDR1 and CDR2: ENHRY, SYGVKD. The V and J ends lost 0 bases and 1 base respectively, with 11 bases between them. Written as DNA, the CDR3 is TGTGCCATCAGTGAGTCGATTCTTGGAGGCACAGATACGCAGTATTTT. It translates to CAISESILGGTDTQYF.

The rearrangement links TRBV9 to TRBJ1-1; TRBD1 is a possible D gene (5 bases). The germline V and J ends were trimmed by 4 bases and 2 bases, with 15 bases remaining between them. This CDR3 is built from 15 residues. Per the germline V gene, CDR1 is SGDLS and CDR2 is YYNGEE. CDR3 residues: CASSPVRRTNTEAFF. CDR3 nucleotides: TGTGCCAGCAGCCCAGTCCGACGGACAAACACTGAAGCTTTCTTT. The variable domain in full, completed from reference TRBV9 and TRBJ1-1, reads DSGVTQTPKHLITATGQRVTLRCSPRSGDLSVYWYQQSLDQGLQFLIQYYNGEERAKGNILERFSAQQFPDLHSELNLSSLELGDSALYFCASSPVRRTNTEAFFGQGTRLTVV.

V is TRBV18 and J is TRBJ2-3, with 7 positions matching TRBD2. This CDR3 is 14 amino acids long. V trimming: 6 bases; J trimming: 3 bases; junction bases outside the gene matches: 6. Germline V lookup: CDR1 KGHSH, CDR2 LQKENI. The CDR3 coding sequence is TGTGCCAGCTCTAGGGACGGGGGGACAGATACGCAGTATTTT. It specifies CASSRDGGTDTQYF.

This sequence joins TRBV4-2 and TRBJ2-3, with 8 bases lining up with TRBD2. J gave up 2 bases and V 4 bases, and 8 bases lay outside the gene matches. From germline, CDR1 is LGHNA and CDR2 YNFKEQ. The CDR3 runs 16 residues. This CDR3 reads CASSPRLAGNTDTQYF. The CDR3 DNA sequence: TGTGCCAGCAGCCCTCGGCTAGCGGGCAACACAGATACGCAGTATTTT.

The chain joins TRBV11-2 to TRBJ2-1; 10 bases fit TRBD2. Per the germline V gene, CDR1 is SGHAT and CDR2 is FQNNGV. CDR3 length equals 14 residues. With 7 bases clipped from V and 5 bases from J, the junction kept 5 bases outside the gene matches. DNA for the CDR3: TGTGCCAGCACCATAACTAGCGGGGACAATGAGCAGTTCTTC. It encodes CASTITSGDNEQFF.

The count of this clone is one. V gene TRBV11-2 combines with J gene TRBJ2-3; D unresolved. The CDR3 sequence is 16 residues long. The V gene lost 4 bases and the J gene lost 0 bases, with 14 bases spanning the gap. Germline values: CDR1 SGHAT, CDR2 FQNNGV. The CDR3 is CASSSSLKPSTDTQYF. DNA for the CDR3: TGTGCCAGCAGCTCCTCTCTGAAACCTAGCACAGATACGCAGTATTTT.

CDR3 sequence (DNA): TGTGCCAGCAGCTTTGAAGCGTTAGCTAACTATGGCTACACCTTC. Amino acid sequence: CASSFEALANYGYTF. The gene calls are TRBV7-2 and TRBJ1-2; the D is unclear. Trimming cost V 3 bases and J 0 bases, with 11 bases left between them. Germline V CDR1 and CDR2: SGHTA, FQGNSA. The CDR3 is made up of 15 amino acids. The variable domain in full, completed from reference TRBV7-2 and TRBJ1-2, reads GAGVSQSPSNKVTEKGKDVELRCDPISGHTALYWYRQSLGQGLEFLIYFQGNSAPDKSGLPSDRFSAERTGGSVSTLTIQRTQQEDSAVYLCASSFEALANYGYTFGSGTRLTVV.

This chain connects TRBV9 to TRBJ2-3; no reliable D call. The V and J ends lost 3 bases and 3 bases respectively, with 11 bases between them. This CDR3 is built from 14 residues. Germline values: CDR1 SGDLS, CDR2 YYNGEE. The CDR3 DNA reads TGTGCCAGCAGCGCCCGGCTAGAAACAGATACGCAGTATTTT. Residues: CASSARLETDTQYF. The whole variable domain, filled in from reference TRBV9 and TRBJ2-3, reads DSGVTQTPKHLITATGQRVTLRCSPRSGDLSVYWYQQSLDQGLQFLIQYYNGEERAKGNILERFSAQQFPDLHSELNLSSLELGDSALYFCASSARLETDTQYFGPGTRLTVL.

V is TRBV7-2 and J is TRBJ1-2; D gene ambiguous. V was trimmed by 1 base and J by 7 bases, leaving 10 bases between them. CDR3 length equals 13 residues. Germline CDR1 SGHTA, CDR2 FQGNSA. As DNA, the CDR3 is TGTGCCAGCAGCTTAGACGGACTCTCTGGCTACACCTTC. This codes for CASSLDGLSGYTF. Combining the CDR3 with reference TRBV7-2 and TRBJ1-2 gives the whole variable domain GAGVSQSPSNKVTEKGKDVELRCDPISGHTALYWYRQSLGQGLEFLIYFQGNSAPDKSGLPSDRFSAERTGGSVSTLTIQRTQQEDSAVYLCASSLDGLSGYTFGSGTRLTVV.

The chain links TRBV5-1 to TRBJ1-4; D is unresolved. V lost 6 bases, J lost 8 bases, and 8 bases lay in between. Germline CDR1 is SGHRS and CDR2 is YFSETQ. The CDR3 is made up of 11 amino acids. CDR3 nucleotides: TGCGCCAGCACGACGTCCGAAAAACTGTTTTTT. It yields the protein CASTTSEKLFF.

This clone was counted once. The chain employs TRBV2 and TRBJ2-5; no reliable D call. Deletions cut 4 bases from V and 1 base from J, with 7 bases between. Germline CDR1 SNHLY, CDR2 FYNNEI. There are 13 residues in the CDR3. CDR3 residues: CASSGRIQETQYF. The DNA of the CDR3 is TGTGCCAGCAGTGGACGAATCCAAGAGACCCAGTACTTC.